This TCR beta chain was found in a study of T cell responses to AZD1222 COVID-19 vaccine (dated by TCRdb to about 2021). Broadly, across the study: A total of 233 trial participants underwent TCR sequencing, of whom 200 to 220 had received two doses of AZD1222 and 26 had received two doses of the MenACWY control vaccine. Trial participants were enrolled into age subgroups of 18-55, 56-69 and 70-plus years, which contained around 150, 29 and 61 TCR-sequenced participants, respectively.

Overall results and qualifications from the work: Nearly half of unique spike-specific TCRs reportedly recognized epitopes outside regions mutated in the B.1.351 and B.1.1.7 variants. After two AZD1222 doses, spike-specific TCR breadth and depth were significantly higher than at day 0 and than in MenACWY recipients. In the small 56-69-year group, the increase in depth fell short of significance, most likely because of low power. No day 14 peak-response samples were available, so repertoires were characterized only after the peak T cell response. Conclusions about previously exposed vaccinees are limited because only six or seven AZD1222 recipients were SARS-CoV-2 seropositive at baseline. Vaccine-associated CD4 TCRs spanned the whole spike protein, with dominant responses in regions 160-218 and 743-854. Participants were mostly white British and included more females than males, and it was suggested by the authors that clonal diversity may have been underestimated.

The CDR3 regions of human TCRbeta chains were subjected to immunosequencing. The study's own analysis went as follows. Repertoire TCRs were matched against a reference library of SARS-CoV-2-specific TCRs generated with the MIRA antigen-specificity platform. Breadth meant the fraction of unique TCRs that were SARS-CoV-2-associated, whereas depth meant the fraction of total T cells that were SARS-CoV-2-associated. Using the MIRA data, every spike-specific TCR was mapped to the spike region that the TCR reacted to and assigned to either a CD4 or a CD8 class. Log10-transformed breadth and depth values were compared by one-way ANOVA with Sidak's multiple comparisons tests. Drawn from immuneACCESS, this table holds only the in-frame rearrangements with V and J called that TCRdb kept. Clones are partly lost; checked studies trace under half to an unresolved V gene and leave the rest unexplained. D and trimming were read from the DNA, whereas the V and J calls and clone size are those reported in that table. This sample holds 150,000 to 200,000 clones; less than 95% were observed only once. The ten largest make up roughly 6.2% of the sample.

As to this clone: No cognate antigen has been identified for it. No base qualities exist here, and no much larger clone lies one base off it.

Taken with the paper, the label for time point translates to: about 28 days (+/-7) after the second vaccine dose. AZD1222 recipients whose second dose came at about 4 weeks and those whose second dose came at about 12 weeks were combined into one group, since spike-specific TCR depth and breadth did not differ between the two schedules. Vaccinee samples came from UK trials COV001 and COV002, including a single-blind randomized controlled phase 2/3 trial of AZD1222 (ChAdOx1 nCoV-19) in healthy adults. For TCRbeta chain sequencing, PBMC samples were collected from trial participants at day 0 and at day 28 after the second dose. The germline V gene yields SQVTM for CDR1 and ANQGSEA for CDR2. The CDR3 runs 13 amino acids, cysteine and phenylalanine included. Only the CDR3 part of the read is kept: 39 bases, read in frame from the first base. V is cut back by 7 bases and J by 10 bases, with 9 bases in the junction unmatched.

Sequenced here: peripheral blood, sampled 28 days after the second AZD1222 dose. The rearranged chain carries TRBV29-1 and TRBJ1-4; 10 bases in the junction line up with TRBD1. This TCR derives from an adult who received the AZD1222 COVID-19 vaccine. The CDR3 sequence is CSARQGAFGKLFF. In nucleotides, the sequence is TGCAGCGCTCGACAGGGGGCTTTCGGAAAACTGTTTTTT.